This TCR beta chain was profiled in a study of tumor-infiltrating lymphocytes in oesophageal squamous cell carcinoma. This clonotype has only a few counts. In TCRdb, the PCR reads were re-called with MiXCR into one record per CDR3 protein. The sample has under 20,000 distinct CDR3 sequences; about 50% are singletons. The specimen was esophageal tumor tissue. This sequence originates from a male donor with esophageal squamous cell carcinoma.

In DNA, the CDR3 is TGTGCCAGCAGCCTCGACAGCCTTCAGGGGACCCAGTACTTC. This sequence encodes CASSLDSLQGTQYF. This chain joins TRBV7-8 and TRBJ2-7; the D gene is possibly TRBD1 (5 bases). The DNA end is a closer match to TRBJ2-5, so the J assignment may be wrong. The CDR3 sequence is 14 residues long. The germline V gene has CDR1 SGHVS and CDR2 FQNEAQ.